This T cell receptor beta chain was documented in a study of cytomegalovirus exposure and HLA in healthy donors. Study-wide points: An analysis done earlier found most TCR beta V segments productive about 90% or about 30% of the time. Listed as cytomegalovirus-associated were 164 TCR beta chains. It was reported that the classifier diagnosed cytomegalovirus status with high specificity and sensitivity in both the original and validation cohorts.

This CDR3 spans 15 amino acids. CDR1 and CDR2 (germline): MNHEY, SMNVEV (reference sequence). Trimming left V 5 bases short and J 0 bases short, with 11 bases between. Researchers ran the PCR with 60 Vbeta and 13 Jbeta primers. Sequencing was performed with immunoSEQ multiplex PCR; in TCRdb, only in-frame clones are kept and a portion is missing. The table shows about 160,000 clones, with 82% occurring only once. About this clone: Its antigen is currently unknown.

The source of this sequence is a girl under 18 in good health and CMV-seropositive. The sample consisted of PBMCs. The J gene is TRBJ2-4, the V gene TRBV27; D is uncertain. The CDR3 loop is CASSNLLGAKNIQYF. CDR3 bases: TGTGCCAGCAGTAACCTCCTCGGAGCCAAAAACATTCAGTACTTC.